The 8 T cell receptor beta chains below all came from one sample that was sequenced in a study of graft-versus-host responses after intestinal transplantation. Their antigen targets remain unknown. TCRdb's table, derived via immunoSEQ multiplex PCR, lists solely in-frame clones and lacks some. The profile covers approximately 99,000 clones, with roughly 91% appearing a single time and more than 0.15% taken by the ten largest. The material sequenced was unstimulated CD4+ T cells sorted from spleen or lymph node cells, taken before transplant. These receptors were obtained from a human donor who was the organ donor for an intestinal transplant.

This clone has more than one count but fewer than ten. The chain couples TRBV4-3 to TRBJ2-1; TRBD1 matches at 9 bases. Germline CDR1 LGHNA, CDR2 YSLEER. V shed 0 bases and J 4 bases; nucleotides not matched to a gene: 13. This CDR3 spans 19 amino acids. This CDR3 reads CASSQDPPYTGGEYNEQFF. Written as DNA, the CDR3 is TGCGCCAGCAGCCAAGACCCGCCCTATACAGGGGGCGAGTACAATGAGCAGTTCTTC.

The gene calls are TRBV15 and TRBJ2-2; 10 bases match TRBD1. This CDR3 contains 15 residues. CDR1 and CDR2 from the germline V gene are LNHNV and YYDKDF (reference sequence). With 6 bases clipped from V and 6 bases from J, the junction kept 7 bases outside the gene matches. DNA for the CDR3: TGTGCCACCAGGGCTGAGACAGGGGGCTCCGGGGAGCTGTTTTTT. Protein product: CATRAETGGSGELFF.

A few counts support this clone. The rearrangement links TRBV19 to TRBJ1-2, with D perhaps matching TRBD1 (6 bases). Trimming shortened V by 3 bases and J by 9 bases, and 14 bases separated the two germline ends. This CDR3 has 13 residues. Germline CDR1 LNHDA, CDR2 SQIVND (reference sequence). The CDR3 here is CASSIPAGESYTF. For the CDR3, the DNA is TGTGCCAGTAGTATTCCCGCAGGGGAAAGCTACACCTTC.

This chain links TRBV29-1 with TRBJ1-2; 7 nucleotides match TRBD1. The trim removed 0 bases at V and 7 bases at J, leaving 8 bases unmatched. Germline V lookup: CDR1 SQVTM, CDR2 ANQGSEA. The CDR3 contains 14 residues. The CDR3 spells CSVEDLRGRTGYTF. The CDR3 nucleotides read TGCAGCGTTGAAGATCTAAGGGGGCGGACTGGCTACACCTTC.

The gene calls are TRBV10-1 and TRBJ1-1; D is uncertain. This CDR3 contains 12 residues. The germline V gene encodes CDR1 WNHNN and CDR2 SYGVQD (reference sequence). Trimming took off 7 bases at V and 4 bases at J, with 10 bases between the two ends. The CDR3 DNA reads as TGCGCCAGCACAGGCTCAGTCACTGAAGCTTTCTTT. This codes for CASTGSVTEAFF.

The rearrangement uses TRBV30 and TRBJ2-7, with TRBD2 identical over 7 bases. V trimming: 0 bases; J trimming: 7 bases; junction bases outside the gene matches: 6. Germline lookup yields CDR1 GTSNPN and CDR2 SVGIG (reference sequence). CDR3 length: 13 residues. In DNA, the CDR3 is TGTGCCTGGAGTGTAGGAGCGGGGAAAGAGCAGTACTTC. Protein product: CAWSVGAGKEQYF.

The V gene is TRBV6-1, the J gene TRBJ1-6, with TRBD1 matching 9 bases. With V trimmed by 4 bases and J by 7 bases, 8 bases remained unmatched. CDR1 MNHNS and CDR2 SASEGT come from the germline V gene. The CDR3 length is 16 residues. The CDR3, as DNA: TGTGCCAGCAGTGTTACGACAGGGGGACGCAATTCACCCCTCCACTTT. This sequence encodes CASSVTTGGRNSPLHF.

V gene TRBV6-4 combines with J gene TRBJ1-1; 7 positions match TRBD1. Germline V gene lookup returns CDR1 MRHNA and CDR2 SNTAGT. The CDR3 sequence is 14 residues long. With 6 bases clipped from V and 4 bases from J, the junction kept 8 bases outside the gene matches. The CDR3 loop is CASRGDSMSTEAFF. The DNA for the CDR3 is TGTGCCAGCAGGGGGGACAGCATGAGCACTGAAGCTTTCTTT.